These 2 T cell receptor beta chains were sequenced from one sample in a study of T cell repertoires in aging, cancer and after chemotherapy. TRB rearrangements spanning V, D and J were amplified using mixed TRB-A/B primers. TCRdb processed the multiplex PCR reads anew with MiXCR; each CDR3 protein has one entry. Of approximately 4,500 distinct CDR3 sequences listed, roughly 25% were seen once; the top ten hold about 28%. Amplification of TCR beta used genomic DNA extracted from peripheral blood. Sequencing input: blood. These TCRs come from a human donor in good health. The donor label of this sample is uncertain.

By frequency in the sample, this clonotype is medium-sized. This rearrangement joins TRBV29-1 to TRBJ2-7; D perhaps matches TRBD2 (6 bases). The CDR3 contains 15 residues. Germline values: CDR1 SQVTM, CDR2 ANQGSEA. Trimming cost V 5 bases and J 1 base, with 18 bases left between them. Here the CDR3 reads CSVRDRSGLSYEQYF. The CDR3 bases are TGCAGCGTTCGGGACCGAAGCGGGTTATCCTACGAGCAGTACTTC.

The sample holds a few counts of this clonotype. This may be a read error: a much more frequent sequence differs by one nucleotide. The chain has TRBV19 and TRBJ1-3, with D possibly being TRBD1 (5 bases). Germline loops: CDR1 LNHDA, CDR2 SQIVND (reference sequence). V was clipped by 3 bases and J by 3 bases, with 12 bases between them. CDR3 size: 15 residues. CDR3 bases: TGTGCCAGTAGTATTGGCAGGGCCTTTGGAAACACCATATATTTT. This gives the protein CASSIGRAFGNTIYF.